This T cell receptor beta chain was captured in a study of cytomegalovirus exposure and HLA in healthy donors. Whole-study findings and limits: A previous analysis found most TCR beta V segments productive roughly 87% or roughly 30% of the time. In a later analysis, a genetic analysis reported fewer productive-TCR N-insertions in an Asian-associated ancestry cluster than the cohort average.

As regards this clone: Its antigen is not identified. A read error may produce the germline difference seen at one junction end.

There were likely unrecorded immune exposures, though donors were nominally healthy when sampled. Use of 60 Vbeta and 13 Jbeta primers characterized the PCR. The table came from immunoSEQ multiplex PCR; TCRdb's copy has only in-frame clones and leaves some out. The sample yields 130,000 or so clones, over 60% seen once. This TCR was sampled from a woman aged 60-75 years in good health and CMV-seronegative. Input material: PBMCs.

CDR3 in amino acids: CASSPGPGMVNEQFF. The CDR3, as DNA: TGTGCTAGCAGCCCTGGCCCGGGGATGGTGAATGAGCAGTTCTTC. This chain joins TRBV7-7 and TRBJ2-1; D is perhaps TRBD2 (5 bases). Germline V CDR1 and CDR2: SSHAT, FNYEAQ (reference sequence). The CDR3 spans 15 residues.